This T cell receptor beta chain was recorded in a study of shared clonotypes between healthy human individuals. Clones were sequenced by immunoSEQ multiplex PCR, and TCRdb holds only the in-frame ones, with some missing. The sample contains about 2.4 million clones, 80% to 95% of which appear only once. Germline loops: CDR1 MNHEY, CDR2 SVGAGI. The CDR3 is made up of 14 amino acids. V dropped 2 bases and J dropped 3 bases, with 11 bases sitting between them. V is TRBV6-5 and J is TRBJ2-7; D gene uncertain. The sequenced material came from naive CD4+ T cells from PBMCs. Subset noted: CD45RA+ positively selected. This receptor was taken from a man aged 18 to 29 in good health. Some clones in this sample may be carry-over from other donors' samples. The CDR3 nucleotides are TGTGCCAGCAGTTACCCGGGCAAAAACTACGAGCAGTACTTC. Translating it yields CASSYPGKNYEQYF.